This TCR beta chain appears in the sequencing data of a study of blood T cell repertoires in COVID-19. Individuals aged roughly 18 to 90 years were recruited from 24 US areas. Clinical histories supplied by participants themselves formed the basis of cohort assignment. With 0 bases clipped from V and 4 bases from J, the junction kept 10 bases outside the gene matches. Germline CDR1 reads LNHDA; CDR2 reads SQIVND (reference sequence). This CDR3 spans 17 amino acids. The authors' processing: Estimation of nucleated cell counts relied on the amplification of reference gene primers. Sequencing used immunoSEQ multiplex PCR; TCRdb keeps in-frame clones, though not all of them. V and J calls and clone size come straight from that table; D and trimming were deduced from the DNA. This sample yields over 300,000 clones, of which over 75% are seen a single time; approximately 9.8% belongs to the top ten.

The sample comprised PBMCs or T cells enriched from blood (not recorded which). This clonotype originated in a woman between 40 and 50 years old who had recovered from COVID-19. J is TRBJ1-1 and V is TRBV19; 8 bases line up with TRBD1. CDR3 nucleotide sequence: TGTGCCAGTAGTATAGATCGTCCAGGGGGCAGGTTCACTGAAGCTTTCTTT. Translating it yields CASSIDRPGGRFTEAFF.